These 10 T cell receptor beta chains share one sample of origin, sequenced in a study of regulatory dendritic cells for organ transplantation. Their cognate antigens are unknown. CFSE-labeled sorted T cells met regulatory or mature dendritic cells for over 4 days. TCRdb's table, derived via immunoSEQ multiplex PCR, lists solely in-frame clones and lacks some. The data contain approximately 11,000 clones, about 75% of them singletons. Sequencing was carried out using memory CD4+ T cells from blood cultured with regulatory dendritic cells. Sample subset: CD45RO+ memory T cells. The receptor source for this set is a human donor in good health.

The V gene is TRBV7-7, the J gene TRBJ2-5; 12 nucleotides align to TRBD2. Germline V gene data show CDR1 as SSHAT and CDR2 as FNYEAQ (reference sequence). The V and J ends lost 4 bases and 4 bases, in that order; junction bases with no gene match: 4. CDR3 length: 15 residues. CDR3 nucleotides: TGTGCCAGCAGCTCCGGACTAGCGGGGTCAGAGACCCAGTACTTC. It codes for CASSSGLAGSETQYF.

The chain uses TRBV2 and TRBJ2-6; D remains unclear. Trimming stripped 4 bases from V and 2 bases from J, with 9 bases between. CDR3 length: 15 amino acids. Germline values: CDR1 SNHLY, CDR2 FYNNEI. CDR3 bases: TGTGCCAGCAGTGGCGCATCCGCTGGGGCCAACGTCCTGACTTTC. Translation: CASSGASAGANVLTF.

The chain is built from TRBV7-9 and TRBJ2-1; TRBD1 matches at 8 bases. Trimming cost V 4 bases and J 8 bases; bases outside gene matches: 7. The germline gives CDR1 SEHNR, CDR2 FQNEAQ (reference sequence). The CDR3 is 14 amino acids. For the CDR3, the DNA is TGTGCCAGCAGCTCTTGGACAGGGAGCGATGAGCAGTTCTTC. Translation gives CASSSWTGSDEQFF.

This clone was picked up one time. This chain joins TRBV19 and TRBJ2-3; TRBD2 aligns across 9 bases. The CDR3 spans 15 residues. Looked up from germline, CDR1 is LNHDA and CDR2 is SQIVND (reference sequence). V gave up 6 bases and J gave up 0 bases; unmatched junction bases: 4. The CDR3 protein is CASREAGGSTDTQYF. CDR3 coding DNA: TGTGCCAGTAGAGAAGCGGGGGGAAGCACAGATACGCAGTATTTT.

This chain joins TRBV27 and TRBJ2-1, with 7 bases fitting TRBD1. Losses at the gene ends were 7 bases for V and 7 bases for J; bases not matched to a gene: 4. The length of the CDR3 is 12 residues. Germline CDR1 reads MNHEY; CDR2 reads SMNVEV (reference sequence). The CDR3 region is CASKSGGNEQFF. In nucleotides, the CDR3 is TGTGCCAGCAAATCAGGGGGAAATGAGCAGTTCTTC.

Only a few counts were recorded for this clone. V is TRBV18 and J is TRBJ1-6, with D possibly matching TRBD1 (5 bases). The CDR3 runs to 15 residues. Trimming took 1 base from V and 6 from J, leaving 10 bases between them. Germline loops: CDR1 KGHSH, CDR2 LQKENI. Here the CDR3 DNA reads TGTGCCAGCTCACCACAGACAGACCCTAATTCACCCCTCCACTTT. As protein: CASSPQTDPNSPLHF.

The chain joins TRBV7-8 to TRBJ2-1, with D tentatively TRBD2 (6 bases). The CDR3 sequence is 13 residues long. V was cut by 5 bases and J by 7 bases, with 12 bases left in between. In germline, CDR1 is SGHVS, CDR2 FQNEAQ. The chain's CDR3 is CASSPGVANEQFF. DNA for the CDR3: TGTGCCAGCAGCCCGGGAGTAGCAAATGAGCAGTTCTTC.

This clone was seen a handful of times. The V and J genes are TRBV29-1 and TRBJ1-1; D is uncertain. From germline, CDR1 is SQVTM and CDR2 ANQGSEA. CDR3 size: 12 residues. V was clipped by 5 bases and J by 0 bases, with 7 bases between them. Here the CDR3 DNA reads TGCAGCGTTCTGGGCATGAACACTGAAGCTTTCTTT. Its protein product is CSVLGMNTEAFF.

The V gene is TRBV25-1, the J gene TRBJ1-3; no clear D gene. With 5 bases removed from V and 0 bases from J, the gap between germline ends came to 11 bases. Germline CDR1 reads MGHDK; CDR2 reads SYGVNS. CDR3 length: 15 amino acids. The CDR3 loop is CASSSPGISGNTIYF. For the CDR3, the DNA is TGTGCCAGCAGTTCCCCGGGGATCTCTGGAAACACCATATATTTT.

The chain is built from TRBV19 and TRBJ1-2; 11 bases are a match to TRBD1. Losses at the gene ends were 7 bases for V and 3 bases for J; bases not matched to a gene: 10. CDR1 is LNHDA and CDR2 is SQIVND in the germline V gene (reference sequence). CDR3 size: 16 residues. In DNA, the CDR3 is TGTGCCAGTATCGGAGTTGGACAGGGGGCTGACTATGGCTACACCTTC. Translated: CASIGVGQGADYGYTF.